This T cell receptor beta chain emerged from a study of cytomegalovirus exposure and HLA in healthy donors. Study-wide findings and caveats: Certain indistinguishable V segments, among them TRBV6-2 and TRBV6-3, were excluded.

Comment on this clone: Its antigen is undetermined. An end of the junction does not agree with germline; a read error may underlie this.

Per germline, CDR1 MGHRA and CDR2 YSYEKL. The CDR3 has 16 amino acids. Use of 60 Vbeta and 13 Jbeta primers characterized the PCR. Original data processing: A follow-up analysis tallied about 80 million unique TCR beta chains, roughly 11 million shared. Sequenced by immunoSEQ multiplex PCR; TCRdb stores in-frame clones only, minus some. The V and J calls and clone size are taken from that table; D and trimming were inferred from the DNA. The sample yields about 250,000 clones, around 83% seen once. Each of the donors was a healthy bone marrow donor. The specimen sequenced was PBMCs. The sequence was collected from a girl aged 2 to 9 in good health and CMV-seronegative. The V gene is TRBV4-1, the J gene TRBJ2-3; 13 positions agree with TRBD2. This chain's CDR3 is CASSRKLAGGTDTQYF. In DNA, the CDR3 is TGTGCCAGCAGCCGAAAACTAGCGGGGGGGACAGATACGCAGTATTTT.